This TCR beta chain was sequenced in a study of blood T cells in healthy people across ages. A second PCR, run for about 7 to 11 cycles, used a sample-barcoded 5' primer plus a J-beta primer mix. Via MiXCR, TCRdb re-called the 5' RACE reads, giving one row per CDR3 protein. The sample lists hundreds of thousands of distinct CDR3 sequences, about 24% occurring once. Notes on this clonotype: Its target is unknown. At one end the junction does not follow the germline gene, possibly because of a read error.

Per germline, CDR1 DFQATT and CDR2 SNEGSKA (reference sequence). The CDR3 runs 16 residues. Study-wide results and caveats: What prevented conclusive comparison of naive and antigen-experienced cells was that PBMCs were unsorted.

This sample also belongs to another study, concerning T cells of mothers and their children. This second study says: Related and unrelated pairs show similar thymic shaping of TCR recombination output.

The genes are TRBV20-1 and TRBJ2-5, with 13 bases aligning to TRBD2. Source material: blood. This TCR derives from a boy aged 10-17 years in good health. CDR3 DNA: TGCAGTGCCACGACCGGACTAGCGGGGGACCAAGAGACCCAGCACTTC. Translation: CSATTGLAGDQETQHF.